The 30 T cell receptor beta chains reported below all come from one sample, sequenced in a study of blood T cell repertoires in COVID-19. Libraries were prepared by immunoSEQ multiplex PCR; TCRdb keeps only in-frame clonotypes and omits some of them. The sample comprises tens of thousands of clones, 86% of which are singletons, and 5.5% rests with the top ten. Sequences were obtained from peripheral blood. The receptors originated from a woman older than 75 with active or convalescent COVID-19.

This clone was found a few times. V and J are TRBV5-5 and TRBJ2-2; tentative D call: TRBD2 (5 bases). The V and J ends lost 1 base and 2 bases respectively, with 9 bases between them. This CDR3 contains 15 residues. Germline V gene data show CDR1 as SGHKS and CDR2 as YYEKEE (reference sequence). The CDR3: CASSLRASNTGELFF. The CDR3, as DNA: TGTGCCAGCAGCTTGAGGGCTAGCAACACCGGGGAGCTGTTTTTT.

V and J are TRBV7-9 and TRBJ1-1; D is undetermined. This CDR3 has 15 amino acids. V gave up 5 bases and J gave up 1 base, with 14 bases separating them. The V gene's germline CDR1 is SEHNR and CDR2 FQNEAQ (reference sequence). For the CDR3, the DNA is TGTGCCAGCAGCCCCCGTGGAGGACCGAACACTGAAGCTTTCTTT. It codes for CASSPRGGPNTEAFF.

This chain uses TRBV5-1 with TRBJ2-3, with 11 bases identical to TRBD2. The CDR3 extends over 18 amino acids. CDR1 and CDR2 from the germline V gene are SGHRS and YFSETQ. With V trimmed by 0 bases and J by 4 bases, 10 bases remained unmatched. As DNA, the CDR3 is TGCGCCAGCAGCTTGGACCTAGCGGGGGGCTTAGGGCCAGATACGCAGTATTTT. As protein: CASSLDLAGGLGPDTQYF. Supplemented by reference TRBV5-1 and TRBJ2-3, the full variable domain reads KAGVTQTPRYLIKTRGQQVTLSCSPISGHRSVSWYQQTPGQGLQFLFEYFSETQRNKGNFPGRFSGRQFSNSRSEMNVSTLELGDSALYLCASSLDLAGGLGPDTQYFGPGTRLTVL.

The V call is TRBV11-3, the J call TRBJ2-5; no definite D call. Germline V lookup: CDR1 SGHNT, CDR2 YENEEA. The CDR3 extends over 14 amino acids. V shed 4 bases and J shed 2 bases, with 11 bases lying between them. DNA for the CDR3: TGTGCCAGCAGCTCCCCAGGCGAGCAAGAGACCCAGTACTTC. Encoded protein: CASSSPGEQETQYF.

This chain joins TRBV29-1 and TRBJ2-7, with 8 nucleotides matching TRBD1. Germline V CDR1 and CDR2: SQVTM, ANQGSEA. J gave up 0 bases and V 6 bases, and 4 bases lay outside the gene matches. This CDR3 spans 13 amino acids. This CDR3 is CSVWTGLSYEQYF. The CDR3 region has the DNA TGCAGCGTGTGGACAGGGCTCTCCTACGAGCAGTACTTC.

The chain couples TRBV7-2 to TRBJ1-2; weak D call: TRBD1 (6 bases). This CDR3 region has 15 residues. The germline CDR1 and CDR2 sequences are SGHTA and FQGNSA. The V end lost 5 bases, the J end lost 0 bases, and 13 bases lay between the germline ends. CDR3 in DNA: TGTGCCAGCAGCCCTCCGGGACAAGCTAACTATGGCTACACCTTC. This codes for CASSPPGQANYGYTF.

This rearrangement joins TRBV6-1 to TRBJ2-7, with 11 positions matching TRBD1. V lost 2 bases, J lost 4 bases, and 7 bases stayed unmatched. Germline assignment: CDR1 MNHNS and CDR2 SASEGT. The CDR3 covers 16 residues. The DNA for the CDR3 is TGTGCCAGCAGTGAATTCGGGACAGGGGGTAGGTACGAGCAGTACTTC. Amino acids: CASSEFGTGGRYEQYF.

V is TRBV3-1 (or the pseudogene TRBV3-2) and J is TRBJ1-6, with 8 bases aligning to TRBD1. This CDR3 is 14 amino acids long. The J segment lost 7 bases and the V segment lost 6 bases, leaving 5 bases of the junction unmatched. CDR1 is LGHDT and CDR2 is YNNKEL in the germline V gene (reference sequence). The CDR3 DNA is TGTGCCAGCAGTGGACAGGGTGGGAATTCACCCCTCCACTTT. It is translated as CASSGQGGNSPLHF.

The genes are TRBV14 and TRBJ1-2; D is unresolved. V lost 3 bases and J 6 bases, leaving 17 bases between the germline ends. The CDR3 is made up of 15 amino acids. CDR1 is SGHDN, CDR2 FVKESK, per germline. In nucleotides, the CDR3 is TGTGCCAGCAGCCAGTATACCCTGACCGGGGATGGCTACACCTTC. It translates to CASSQYTLTGDGYTF.

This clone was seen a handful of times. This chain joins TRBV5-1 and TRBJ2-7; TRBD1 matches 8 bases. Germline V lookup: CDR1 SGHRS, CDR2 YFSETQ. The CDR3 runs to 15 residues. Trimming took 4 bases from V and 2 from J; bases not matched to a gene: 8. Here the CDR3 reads CASSPDGTGAYEQYF. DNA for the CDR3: TGCGCCAGCAGCCCCGACGGGACAGGCGCCTACGAGCAGTACTTC.

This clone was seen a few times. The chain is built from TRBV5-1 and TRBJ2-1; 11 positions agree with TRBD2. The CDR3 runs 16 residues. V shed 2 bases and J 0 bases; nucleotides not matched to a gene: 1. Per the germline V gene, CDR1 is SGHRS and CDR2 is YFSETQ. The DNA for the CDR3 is TGCGCCAGCAGCTTTACTAGCGGGAGCTCCTACAATGAGCAGTTCTTC. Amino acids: CASSFTSGSSYNEQFF. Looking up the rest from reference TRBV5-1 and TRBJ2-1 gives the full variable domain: KAGVTQTPRYLIKTRGQQVTLSCSPISGHRSVSWYQQTPGQGLQFLFEYFSETQRNKGNFPGRFSGRQFSNSRSEMNVSTLELGDSALYLCASSFTSGSSYNEQFFGPGTRLTVL.

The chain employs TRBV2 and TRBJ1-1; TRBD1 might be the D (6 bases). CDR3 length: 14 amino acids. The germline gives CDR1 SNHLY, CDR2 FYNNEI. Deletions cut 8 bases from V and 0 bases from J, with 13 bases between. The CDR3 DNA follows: TGTGCCAGCTCGCGACAGGCTATGAACACTGAAGCTTTCTTT. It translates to CASSRQAMNTEAFF.

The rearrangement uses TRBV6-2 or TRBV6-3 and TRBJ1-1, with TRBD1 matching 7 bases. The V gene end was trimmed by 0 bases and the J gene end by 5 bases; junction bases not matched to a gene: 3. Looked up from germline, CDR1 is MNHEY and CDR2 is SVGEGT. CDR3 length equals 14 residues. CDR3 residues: CASSYSGGRTEAFF. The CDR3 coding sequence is TGTGCCAGCAGTTACTCAGGGGGCCGGACTGAAGCTTTCTTT.

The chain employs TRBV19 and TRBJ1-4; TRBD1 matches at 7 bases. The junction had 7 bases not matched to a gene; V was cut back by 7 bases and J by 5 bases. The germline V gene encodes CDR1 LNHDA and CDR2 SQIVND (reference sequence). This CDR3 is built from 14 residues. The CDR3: CASTDREENEKLFF. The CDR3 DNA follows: TGTGCCAGTACCGACAGGGAGGAAAATGAAAAACTGTTTTTT.

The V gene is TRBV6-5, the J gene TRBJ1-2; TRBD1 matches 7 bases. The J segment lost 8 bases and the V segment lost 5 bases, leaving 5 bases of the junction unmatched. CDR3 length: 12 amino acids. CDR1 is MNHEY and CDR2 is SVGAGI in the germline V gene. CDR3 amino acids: CASSPHRGGYTF. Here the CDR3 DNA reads TGTGCCAGCAGTCCACACAGGGGAGGCTACACCTTC.

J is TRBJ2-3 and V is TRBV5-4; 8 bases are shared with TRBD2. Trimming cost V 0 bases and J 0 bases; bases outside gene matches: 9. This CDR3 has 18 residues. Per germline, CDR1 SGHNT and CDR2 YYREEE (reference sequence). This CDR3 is CASSLAAGGRISTDTQYF. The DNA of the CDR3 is TGTGCCAGCAGCTTGGCCGCGGGGGGCCGGATTAGCACAGATACGCAGTATTTT.

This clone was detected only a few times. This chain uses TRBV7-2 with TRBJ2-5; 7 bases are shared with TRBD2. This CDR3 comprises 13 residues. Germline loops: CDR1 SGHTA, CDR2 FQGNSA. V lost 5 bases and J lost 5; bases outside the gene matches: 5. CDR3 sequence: CASSAFSGETQYF. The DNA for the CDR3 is TGTGCCAGCAGCGCCTTTAGCGGGGAGACCCAGTACTTC.

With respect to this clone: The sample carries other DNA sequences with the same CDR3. DNA for the CDR3: TGTGCCAGCAGCTTAGACGGCGGGAGTGGGGATACGCAGTATTTT. Residues: CASSLDGGSGDTQYF. The chain combines TRBV7-3 with TRBJ2-3, with TRBD2 matching 7 bases. The V and J ends lost 2 bases and 6 bases, in that order; junction bases with no gene match: 8. The germline CDR1 and CDR2 sequences are SGHTA and FQGTGA. The CDR3 is made up of 15 amino acids.

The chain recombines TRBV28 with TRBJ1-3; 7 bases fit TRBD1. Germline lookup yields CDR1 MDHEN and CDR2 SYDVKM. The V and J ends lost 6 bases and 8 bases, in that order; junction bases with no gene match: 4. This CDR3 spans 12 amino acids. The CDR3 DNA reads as TGTGCCAGCAGGGGCAGGGGGGACACCATATATTTT. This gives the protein CASRGRGDTIYF.

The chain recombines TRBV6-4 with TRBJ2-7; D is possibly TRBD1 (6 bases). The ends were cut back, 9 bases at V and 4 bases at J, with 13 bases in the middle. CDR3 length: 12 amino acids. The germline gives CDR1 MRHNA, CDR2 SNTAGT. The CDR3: CASTGTSYEQYF. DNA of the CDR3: TGTGCCAGTACCGGGACATCATACGAGCAGTACTTC.

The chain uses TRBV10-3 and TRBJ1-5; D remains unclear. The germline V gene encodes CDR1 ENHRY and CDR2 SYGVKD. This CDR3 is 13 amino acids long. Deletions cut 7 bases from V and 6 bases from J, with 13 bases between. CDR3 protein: CAINGGLGQPQHF. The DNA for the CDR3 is TGTGCCATCAATGGAGGGCTGGGTCAGCCCCAGCATTTT.

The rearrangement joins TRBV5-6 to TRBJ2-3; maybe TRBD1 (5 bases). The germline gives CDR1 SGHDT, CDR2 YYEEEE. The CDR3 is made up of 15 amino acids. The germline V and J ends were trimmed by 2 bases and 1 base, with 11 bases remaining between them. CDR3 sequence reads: CASSFQGGGTDTQYF. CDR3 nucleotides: TGTGCCAGCAGCTTCCAGGGTGGAGGCACAGATACGCAGTATTTT.

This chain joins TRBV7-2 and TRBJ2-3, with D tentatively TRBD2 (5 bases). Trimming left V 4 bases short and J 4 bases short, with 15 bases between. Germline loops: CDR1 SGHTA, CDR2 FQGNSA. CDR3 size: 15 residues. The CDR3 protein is CASSSPRVAADTQYF. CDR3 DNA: TGTGCCAGCAGCTCACCGCGGGTGGCCGCAGATACGCAGTATTTT.

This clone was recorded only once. The DNA for the CDR3 is TGTGCCAGCAGCTTACCCCCGGGAAGGACGCAGTATTTT. Protein product: CASSLPPGRTQYF. The chain links TRBV7-2 to TRBJ2-3; possible D gene TRBD2, 5 bases. Trimming left V 2 bases short and J 9 bases short, with 12 bases between. The CDR3 loop spans 13 amino acids. The germline CDR1 and CDR2 sequences are SGHTA and FQGNSA.

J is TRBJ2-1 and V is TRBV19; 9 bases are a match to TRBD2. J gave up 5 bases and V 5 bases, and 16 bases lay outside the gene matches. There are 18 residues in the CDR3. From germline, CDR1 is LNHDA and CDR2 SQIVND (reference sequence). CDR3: CASSRGQGLLAGNNEQFF. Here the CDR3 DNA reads TGTGCCAGTAGTCGTGGGCAGGGTCTCCTAGCGGGGAACAATGAGCAGTTCTTC.

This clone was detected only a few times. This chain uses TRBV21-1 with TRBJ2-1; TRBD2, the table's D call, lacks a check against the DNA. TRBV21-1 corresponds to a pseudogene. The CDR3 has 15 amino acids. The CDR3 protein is CASSTAGGSYNEQFF. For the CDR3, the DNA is TGTGCCAGCAGCACTGCGGGGGGATCCTACAATGAGCAGTTCTTC.

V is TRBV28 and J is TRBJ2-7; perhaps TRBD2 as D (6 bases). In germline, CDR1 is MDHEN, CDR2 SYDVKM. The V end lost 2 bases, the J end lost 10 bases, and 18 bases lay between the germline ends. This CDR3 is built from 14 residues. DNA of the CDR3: TGTGCCAGCAGTTTAGCGGGCAGCCGGGGGATTCAGTACTTC. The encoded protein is CASSLAGSRGIQYF. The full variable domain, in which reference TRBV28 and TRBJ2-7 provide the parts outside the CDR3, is DVKVTQSSRYLVKRTGEKVFLECVQDMDHENMFWYRQDPGLGLRLIYFSYDVKMKEKGDIPEGYSVSREKKERFSLILESASTNQTSMYLCASSLAGSRGIQYFGPGTRLTVT.

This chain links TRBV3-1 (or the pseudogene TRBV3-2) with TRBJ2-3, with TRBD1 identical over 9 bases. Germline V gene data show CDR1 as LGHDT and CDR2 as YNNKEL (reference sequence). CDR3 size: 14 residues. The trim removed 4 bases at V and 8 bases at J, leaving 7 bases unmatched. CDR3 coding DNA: TGTGCCAGCAGCCTACAGGGGGCGCAAGGTACGCAGTATTTT. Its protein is CASSLQGAQGTQYF.

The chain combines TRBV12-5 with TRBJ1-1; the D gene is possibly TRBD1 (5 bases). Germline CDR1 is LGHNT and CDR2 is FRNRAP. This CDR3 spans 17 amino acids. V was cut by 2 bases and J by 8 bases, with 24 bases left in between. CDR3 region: CASGLTPARPDISEAFF. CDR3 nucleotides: TGTGCTAGTGGTTTGACCCCCGCCAGACCGGACATTTCGGAAGCTTTCTTT.

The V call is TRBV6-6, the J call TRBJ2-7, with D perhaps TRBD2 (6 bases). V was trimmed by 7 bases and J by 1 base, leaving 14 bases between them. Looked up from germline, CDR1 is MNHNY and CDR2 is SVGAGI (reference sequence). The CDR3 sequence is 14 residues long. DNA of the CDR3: TGTGCCAGCACCAATAGAGGACTATCCTACGAGCAGTACTTC. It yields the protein CASTNRGLSYEQYF.